A single sample gave rise to the 9 T cell receptor beta chains below, sequenced in a study of technical replicates of blood from several donors. Libraries were prepared by immunoSEQ multiplex PCR; TCRdb keeps only in-frame clonotypes and omits some of them. The sample includes some 48,000 clones, approximately 94% of them seen just once. Sequencing was carried out using T cells isolated from PBMCs. The receptors shown here come from a human donor in good health.

The rearrangement joins TRBV2 to TRBJ2-3; the D is unclear. This CDR3 is built from 13 residues. Germline lookup yields CDR1 SNHLY and CDR2 FYNNEI. Trimming removed 8 bases from V and 0 bases from J, with 9 bases in between. The CDR3 spells CASGWRSTDTQYF. The CDR3 nucleotides are TGTGCCAGCGGGTGGCGGAGCACAGATACGCAGTATTTT.

The rearrangement uses TRBV9 and TRBJ2-3; D unclear. V shed 3 bases and J shed 1 base, with 18 bases lying between them. The germline V gene encodes CDR1 SGDLS and CDR2 YYNGEE. The CDR3 spans 17 residues. This CDR3 is CASSGGYRASGTDTQYF. CDR3 coding DNA: TGTGCCAGCAGCGGCGGTTATCGCGCAAGCGGCACAGATACGCAGTATTTT.

The V and J genes are TRBV2 and TRBJ1-5; the match to TRBD1 covers 10 bases. Germline CDR1 and CDR2: SNHLY and FYNNEI. V was pared by 10 bases and J by 4 bases, with 10 bases of the junction left unmatched. The CDR3 extends over 15 amino acids. DNA of the CDR3: TGTGCCACCGGTGGGACAGGGGCCGGGAATCAGCCCCAGCATTTT. This sequence encodes CATGGTGAGNQPQHF.

This chain joins TRBV7-2 and TRBJ2-7, with D perhaps matching TRBD2 (5 bases). The germline CDR1 and CDR2 sequences are SGHTA and FQGNSA. The CDR3 is 13 amino acids. Trimming cost V 4 bases and J 2 bases, with 9 bases left between them. This CDR3 reads CASSYTGTYEQYF. CDR3 nucleotide sequence: TGTGCCAGCAGCTATACCGGGACCTACGAGCAGTACTTC.

J is TRBJ2-5 and V is TRBV30; a weak D match, TRBD1 (6 bases). This CDR3 has 13 residues. V was clipped by 2 bases and J by 4 bases, with 11 bases between them. Germline V gene sequence: CDR1 GTSNPN, CDR2 SVGIG (reference sequence). CDR3 region: CAWSQGNPETQYF. In DNA form, the CDR3 reads TGTGCCTGGAGTCAGGGGAACCCAGAGACCCAGTACTTC.

J is TRBJ1-1 and V is TRBV19, with D perhaps TRBD1 (5 bases). There are 15 residues in the CDR3. In germline, CDR1 is LNHDA, CDR2 SQIVND (reference sequence). Trimming removed 5 bases from V and 4 bases from J, with 17 bases in between. The CDR3 DNA sequence: TGTGCCAGTAGTGATACGGGGGGTCGGGGCACTGAAGCTTTCTTT. Residues: CASSDTGGRGTEAFF.

The chain combines TRBV2 with TRBJ2-6, with 10 bases identical to TRBD2. CDR3 size: 17 residues. Germline CDR1 reads SNHLY; CDR2 reads FYNNEI. Germline trimming cut 9 bases from V and 3 bases from J; bases unmatched to any gene: 11. CDR3 sequence reads: CARAASGSQFGANVLTF. The CDR3 DNA follows: TGTGCCAGGGCTGCTAGCGGGAGTCAATTTGGGGCCAACGTCCTGACTTTC.

This chain joins TRBV5-4 and TRBJ2-1; D gene uncertain. The length of the CDR3 is 11 residues. The germline V gene has CDR1 SGHNT and CDR2 YYREEE (reference sequence). V lost 4 bases, J lost 4 bases, and 3 bases lay in between. Here the CDR3 DNA reads TGTGCCAGCAGCCTGTACAATGAGCAGTTCTTC. Translated: CASSLYNEQFF.

The chain combines TRBV6-5 with TRBJ1-2; 9 bases are a match to TRBD1. The germline gives CDR1 MNHEY, CDR2 SVGAGI. After removal of 8 bases from V and 2 bases from J, the junction contained 0 bases not matched to a gene. This CDR3 spans 12 amino acids. The CDR3 loop is CASGQGNYGYTF. As DNA, the CDR3 is TGTGCCAGCGGACAGGGGAACTATGGCTACACCTTC.